One and the same sample provided the 20 T cell receptor beta chains below, sequenced in a study of blood T cells in healthy people across ages. For the second PCR, which ran for about 7 to 11 cycles, a sample-barcoded 5' primer and a J-beta primer mix were used. From the 5' RACE reads, TCRdb called clonotypes with MiXCR, one entry per CDR3 protein. The table includes roughly 900,000 distinct CDR3 sequences, roughly 26% detected once. The specimen was blood. The receptors shown here come from a woman aged 80 or older in good health.

With respect to this clonotype: A read error may explain this, as a much larger clone is one base away. The gene calls are TRBV20-1 and TRBJ2-3, with 7 bases matching TRBD2. Per germline, CDR1 DFQATT and CDR2 SNEGSKA (reference sequence). The CDR3 runs 13 residues. CDR3 sequence reads: CSARGGGTDTQDF. CDR3 coding DNA: TGCAGTGCTAGAGGCGGGGGTACAGATACGCAGGATTTT.

In its sample, this clonotype was seen many times. The rearrangement links TRBV4-3 to TRBJ1-1; no reliable D call. V was cut by 9 bases and J by 1 base, with 12 bases left in between. Germline CDR1 and CDR2: LGHNA and YSLEER. CDR3 length: 13 amino acids. The chain's CDR3 is CASRGNANTEAFF. The CDR3 DNA reads as TGCGCCAGTCGAGGGAACGCGAACACTGAAGCTTTCTTT.

This chain joins TRBV12-3 or TRBV12-4 and TRBJ2-1; the D gene is possibly TRBD2 (5 bases). The CDR3 length is 12 residues. Trimming pared 8 bases from V and 6 bases from J, leaving 11 bases between. The CDR3: CASLLAGNEQFF. Written as DNA, the CDR3 is TGTGCCAGCCTCCTGGCGGGCAATGAGCAGTTCTTC.

This clonotype occurred many times. The genes are TRBV29-1 and TRBJ1-2; no firm D call. From germline, CDR1 is SQVTM and CDR2 ANQGSEA. The V end was cut by 4 bases, the J end by 8 bases, with 5 bases between. CDR3 length equals 9 residues. The CDR3 nucleotides read TGCAGCGTTGGACAAGGCTACACCTTC. Translating gives CSVGQGYTF.

This chain links TRBV10-1 with TRBJ1-2, with 11 nucleotides matching TRBD1. This CDR3 has 14 amino acids. Unmatched junction bases numbered 0, after V lost 0 bases and J lost 6 bases. CDR1 and CDR2 (germline): WNHNN, SYGVQD (reference sequence). CDR3 in amino acids: CASSESDRGHGYTF. As DNA, the CDR3 is TGCGCCAGCAGTGAGTCGGACAGGGGGCATGGCTACACCTTC.

Ten or more counts support this clonotype. V gene TRBV11-1 combines with J gene TRBJ2-6, with D unclear. Deletions cut 5 bases from V and 0 bases from J, with 8 bases between. The CDR3 has 15 residues. Per the germline V gene, CDR1 is SGHAT and CDR2 is FQDESV (reference sequence). CDR3 coding DNA: TGTGCCAGCAGCCGGGTCGGCTCTGGGGCCAACGTCCTGACTTTC. Its translation: CASSRVGSGANVLTF.

The rearrangement joins TRBV6-1 to TRBJ1-2; 7 positions match TRBD1. CDR1 MNHNS and CDR2 SASEGT come from the germline V gene. The CDR3 consists of 17 residues. Trimming cost V 8 bases and J 3 bases; bases outside gene matches: 18. CDR3 sequence reads: CASGQPQGGIGDYGYTF. The CDR3 region has the DNA TGTGCCAGCGGACAACCCCAGGGGGGCATCGGTGACTATGGCTACACCTTC.

The table lists this clonotype with many counts. J is TRBJ2-1 and V is TRBV7-9; TRBD2 agrees at 13 bases. Trimming removed 0 bases from V and 9 bases from J; junction bases left unmatched: 5. Per the germline V gene, CDR1 is SEHNR and CDR2 is FQNEAQ (reference sequence). The CDR3 covers 16 residues. This chain's CDR3 is CASSLATSGGQSEQFF. The CDR3 DNA reads as TGTGCCAGCAGCTTAGCGACTAGCGGGGGGCAAAGTGAGCAGTTCTTC.

This clonotype was recorded at least ten times. This chain uses TRBV12-3 or TRBV12-4 with TRBJ2-4, with D uncertain. Trimming removed 4 bases at V and 5 bases at J, with 18 bases between. The CDR3 length is 16 residues. This CDR3 is CASSSTSGRWENIQYF. The CDR3 region has the DNA TGTGCCAGCAGTTCAACGTCGGGCAGGTGGGAAAACATTCAGTACTTC.

The chain is built from TRBV18 and TRBJ1-1; D remains ambiguous. Germline lookup yields CDR1 KGHSH and CDR2 LQKENI. V shed 3 bases and J shed 1 base, with 6 bases lying between them. CDR3 length: 13 residues. CDR3 DNA sequence: TGTGCCAGCTCACCTAGTAAGAACACTGAAGCTTTCTTT. Protein sequence: CASSPSKNTEAFF.

At least ten counts were recorded for this clonotype. This chain connects TRBV24-1 to TRBJ2-1; TRBD2 matches at 10 bases. In germline, CDR1 is KGHDR, CDR2 SFDVKD. V was clipped by 5 bases and J by 4 bases; unmatched bases: 7. This CDR3 is 16 amino acids long. The CDR3 spells CATSAHSGGIYNEQFF. The CDR3 nucleotides are TGTGCCACCAGTGCTCATAGCGGGGGGATTTACAATGAGCAGTTCTTC.

The gene calls are TRBV27 and TRBJ2-7, with unresolved D. V was shortened by 2 bases and J by 3 bases, with 8 bases between the two germline ends. Germline V gene data show CDR1 as MNHEY and CDR2 as SMNVEV (reference sequence). This CDR3 is 13 amino acids long. The CDR3 protein is CASSLTPGYEQYF. CDR3 nucleotides: TGTGCCAGCAGTTTAACACCCGGCTACGAGCAGTACTTC.

The sample holds many counts of this clonotype. CDR3 coding DNA: TGCGCCAGCAGCTTGGTCGGGACAGAGTACAATGAGCAGTTCTTC. It translates to CASSLVGTEYNEQFF. The chain uses TRBV5-1 and TRBJ2-1; 7 positions agree with TRBD1. CDR1 and CDR2 (germline): SGHRS, YFSETQ. J gave up 4 bases and V 0 bases, and 4 bases lay outside the gene matches. This CDR3 has 15 amino acids.

This clonotype was detected many times. The gene calls are TRBV6-2 or TRBV6-3 and TRBJ2-7; weak D call: TRBD1 (5 bases). In germline, CDR1 is MNHEY, CDR2 SVGEGT. CDR3 length: 14 amino acids. V lost 6 bases to trimming and J lost 6 bases, with 18 bases between them. The CDR3 loop reads CASRPGQIPREQYF. DNA of the CDR3: TGTGCCAGCAGACCCGGACAAATTCCTCGCGAGCAGTACTTC.

The chain uses TRBV12-3 or TRBV12-4 and TRBJ1-4; 9 nucleotides match TRBD1. The CDR3 has 17 amino acids. V was clipped by 3 bases and J by 1 base; unmatched bases: 6. The CDR3 region has the DNA TGTGCCAGCAGTTTGGGAGGGACAGGGTTAACTAATGAAAAACTGTTTTTT. It specifies CASSLGGTGLTNEKLFF.

Points on this clonotype: This may come from a read error, since a much larger clone is one base off. The gene calls are TRBV9 and TRBJ2-7; 9 bases line up with TRBD1. The CDR3 consists of 16 residues. Germline CDR1 SGDLS, CDR2 YYNGEE. DNA of the CDR3: TGTGACAGCAGCCTTAACAGGGGGCCAACCTCCTACGAGCAGTACTTC. Translation: CDSSLNRGPTSYEQYF.

The chain joins TRBV18 to TRBJ2-5, with D unclear. CDR1 is KGHSH, CDR2 LQKENI, per germline. CDR3 length: 13 residues. V lost 3 bases and J lost 4, with 9 bases in between. The CDR3 coding sequence is TGTGCCAGCTCACCGATATCCTCAGAGACCCAGTACTTC. Translated, it gives CASSPISSETQYF.

Worth noting for this clonotype: A much larger clone differs from this one at a single base, so this may be a read error. The chain employs TRBV20-1 and TRBJ2-6; a possible D gene is TRBD2 (6 bases). The CDR3 extends over 14 amino acids. Trimming took off 3 bases at V and 0 bases at J, with 6 bases between the two ends. CDR1 and CDR2 (germline): DFQATT, SNEGSKA (reference sequence). CDR3 sequence reads: CSARRDSGANVLTF. The CDR3 bases are TGCAGTGCTAGGCGGGACTCTGGGGCCAACGTCCTGACTTTC.

This chain joins TRBV6-1 and TRBJ1-2; 9 positions agree with TRBD1. The V gene end was trimmed by 9 bases and the J gene end by 7 bases; junction bases not matched to a gene: 21. CDR1 and CDR2 from the germline V gene are MNHNS and SASEGT. This CDR3 is built from 17 residues. CDR3 amino acids: CASIRLTGGRIVGGYTF. The DNA of the CDR3 is TGTGCCAGTATTCGGTTGACAGGGGGTAGGATTGTTGGTGGCTACACCTTC.

There are a few counts of this clonotype. The rearrangement uses TRBV7-2 and TRBJ1-4; D is ambiguous. Germline lookup yields CDR1 SGHTA and CDR2 FQGNSA. Trimming shortened V by 4 bases and J by 4 bases, and 4 bases separated the two germline ends. CDR3 length: 12 amino acids. For the CDR3, the DNA is TGTGCCAGCAGCTCGTATAATGAAAAACTGTTTTTT. It codes for CASSSYNEKLFF.